This T cell receptor (beta chain) is drawn from a study of T cell responses to AZD1222 COVID-19 vaccine. Study-wide background: Second-dose recipients at about 4 or about 12 weeks were treated as one pooled group.

The method was immunoSEQ multiplex PCR; TCRdb's version includes in-frame clones alone and lacks a portion of them. The repertoire holds roughly 130,000 clones, with around 94% as singletons. The V gene lost 6 bases and the J gene lost 1 base, with 9 bases spanning the gap. The germline CDR1 and CDR2 sequences are WNHNN and SYGVQD (reference sequence). The CDR3 sequence is 13 residues long. The starting material was peripheral blood, obtained on day 0 of AZD1222 vaccination. The rearrangement uses TRBV10-1 and TRBJ1-1; perhaps TRBD1 as D (5 bases). This receptor was identified in an adult in good health. CDR3 in DNA: TGCGCCAGCAGGGACCAGGGGAACACTGAAGCTTTCTTT. Translation: CASRDQGNTEAFF.